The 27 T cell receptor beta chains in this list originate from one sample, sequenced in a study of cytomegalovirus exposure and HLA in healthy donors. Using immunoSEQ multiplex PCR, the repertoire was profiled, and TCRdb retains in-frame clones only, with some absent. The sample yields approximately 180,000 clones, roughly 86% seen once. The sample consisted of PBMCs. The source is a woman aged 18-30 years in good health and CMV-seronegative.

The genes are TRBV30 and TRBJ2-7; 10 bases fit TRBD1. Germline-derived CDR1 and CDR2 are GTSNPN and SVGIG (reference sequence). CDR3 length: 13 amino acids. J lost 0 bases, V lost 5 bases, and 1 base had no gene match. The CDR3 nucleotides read TGTGCCTGGGGGACAGGGGACTCCTACGAGCAGTACTTC. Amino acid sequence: CAWGTGDSYEQYF.

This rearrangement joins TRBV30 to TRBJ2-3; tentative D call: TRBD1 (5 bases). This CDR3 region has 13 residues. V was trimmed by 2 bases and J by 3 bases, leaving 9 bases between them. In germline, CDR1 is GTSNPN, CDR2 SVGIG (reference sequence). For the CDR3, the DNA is TGTGCCTGGAGTCCCAGGGTGACAGATACGCAGTATTTT. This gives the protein CAWSPRVTDTQYF.

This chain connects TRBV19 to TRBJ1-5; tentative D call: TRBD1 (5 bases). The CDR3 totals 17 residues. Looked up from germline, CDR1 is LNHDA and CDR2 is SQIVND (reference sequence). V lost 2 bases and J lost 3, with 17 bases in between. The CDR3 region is CASSIRRGVGDNQPQHF. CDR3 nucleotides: TGTGCCAGTAGTATACGTCGGGGGGTTGGCGACAATCAGCCCCAGCATTTT.

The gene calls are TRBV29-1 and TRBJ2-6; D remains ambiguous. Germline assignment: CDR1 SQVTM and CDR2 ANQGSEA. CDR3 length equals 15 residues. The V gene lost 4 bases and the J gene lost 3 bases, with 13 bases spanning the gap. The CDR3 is CSVALSPGGANVLTF. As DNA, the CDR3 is TGCAGCGTTGCACTTTCCCCGGGTGGGGCCAACGTCCTGACTTTC.

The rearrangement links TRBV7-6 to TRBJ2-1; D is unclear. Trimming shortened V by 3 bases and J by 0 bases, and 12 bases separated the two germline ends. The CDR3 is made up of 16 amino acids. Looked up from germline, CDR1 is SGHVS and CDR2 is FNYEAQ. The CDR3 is CASSFAGLSSYNEQFF. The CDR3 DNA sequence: TGTGCCAGCAGCTTTGCTGGCCTCAGCTCCTACAATGAGCAGTTCTTC.

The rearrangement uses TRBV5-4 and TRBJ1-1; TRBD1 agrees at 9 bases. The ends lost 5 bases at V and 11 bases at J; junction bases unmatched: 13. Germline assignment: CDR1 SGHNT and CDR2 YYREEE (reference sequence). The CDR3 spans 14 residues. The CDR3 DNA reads TGTGCCAGCAGTGTACAGGGGGCCAGCCTGGGGGCTTTCTTT. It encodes CASSVQGASLGAFF.

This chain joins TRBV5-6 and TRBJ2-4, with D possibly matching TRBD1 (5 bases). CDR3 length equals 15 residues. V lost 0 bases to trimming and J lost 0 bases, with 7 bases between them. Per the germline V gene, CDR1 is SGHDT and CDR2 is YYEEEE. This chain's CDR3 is CASSLVGVAKNIQYF. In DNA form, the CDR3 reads TGTGCCAGCAGCTTGGTAGGGGTAGCCAAAAACATTCAGTACTTC.

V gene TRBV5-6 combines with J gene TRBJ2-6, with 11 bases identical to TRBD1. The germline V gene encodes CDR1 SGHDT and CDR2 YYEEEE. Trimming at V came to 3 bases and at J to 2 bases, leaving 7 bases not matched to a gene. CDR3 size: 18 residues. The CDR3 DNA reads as TGTGCCAGCAGCTGGACAGGGGGCGGGGAAGCTGGGGCCAACGTCCTGACTTTC. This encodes CASSWTGGGEAGANVLTF.

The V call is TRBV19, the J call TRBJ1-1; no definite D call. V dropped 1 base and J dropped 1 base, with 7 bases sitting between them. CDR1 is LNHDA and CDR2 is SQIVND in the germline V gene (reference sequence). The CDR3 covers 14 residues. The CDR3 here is CASSIGGPNTEAFF. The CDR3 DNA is TGTGCCAGTAGTATAGGAGGCCCGAACACTGAAGCTTTCTTT.

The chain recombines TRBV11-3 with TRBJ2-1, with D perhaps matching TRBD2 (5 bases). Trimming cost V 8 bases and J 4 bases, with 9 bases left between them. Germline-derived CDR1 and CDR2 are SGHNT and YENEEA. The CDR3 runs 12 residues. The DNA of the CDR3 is TGTGCCAGCTCGGACTCGTACAATGAGCAGTTCTTC. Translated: CASSDSYNEQFF.

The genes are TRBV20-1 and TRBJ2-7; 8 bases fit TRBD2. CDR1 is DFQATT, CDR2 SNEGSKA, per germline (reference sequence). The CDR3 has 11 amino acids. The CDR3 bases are TGCAGCACCTCGGGAGGGTACGAGCAGTACTTC. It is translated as CSTSGGYEQYF.

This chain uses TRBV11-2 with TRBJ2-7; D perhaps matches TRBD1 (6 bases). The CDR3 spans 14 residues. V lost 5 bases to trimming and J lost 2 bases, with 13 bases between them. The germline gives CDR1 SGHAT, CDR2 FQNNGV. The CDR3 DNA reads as TGTGCCAGCAGCCTGGGGGCGGGCACCTACGAGCAGTACTTC. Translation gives CASSLGAGTYEQYF.

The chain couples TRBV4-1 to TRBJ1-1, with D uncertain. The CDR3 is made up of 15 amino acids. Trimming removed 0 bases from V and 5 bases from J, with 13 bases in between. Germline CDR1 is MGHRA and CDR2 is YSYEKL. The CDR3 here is CASSQDPLGRTEAFF. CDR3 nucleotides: TGCGCCAGCAGCCAAGATCCCCTCGGGAGGACTGAAGCTTTCTTT.

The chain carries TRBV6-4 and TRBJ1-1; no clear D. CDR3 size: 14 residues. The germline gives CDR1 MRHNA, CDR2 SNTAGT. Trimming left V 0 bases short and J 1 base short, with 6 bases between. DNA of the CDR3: TGTGCCAGCAGTGACTCGTACAGGAACACTGAAGCTTTCTTT. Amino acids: CASSDSYRNTEAFF.

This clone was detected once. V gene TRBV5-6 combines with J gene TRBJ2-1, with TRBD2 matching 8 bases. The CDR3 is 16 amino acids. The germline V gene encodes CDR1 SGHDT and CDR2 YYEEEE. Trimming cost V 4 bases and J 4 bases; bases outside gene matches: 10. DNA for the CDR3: TGTGCCAGCAGCGTTCTACTAGCGGAAGATTACAATGAGCAGTTCTTC. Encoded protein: CASSVLLAEDYNEQFF. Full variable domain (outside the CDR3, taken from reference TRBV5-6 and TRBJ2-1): DAGVTQSPTHLIKTRGQQVTLRCSPKSGHDTVSWYQQALGQGPQFIFQYYEEEERQRGNFPDRFSGHQFPNYSSELNVNALLLGDSALYLCASSVLLAEDYNEQFFGPGTRLTVL.

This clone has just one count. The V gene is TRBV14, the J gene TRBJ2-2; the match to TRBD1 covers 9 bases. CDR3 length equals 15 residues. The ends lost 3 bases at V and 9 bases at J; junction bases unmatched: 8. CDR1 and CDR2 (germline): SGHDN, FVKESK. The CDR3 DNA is TGTGCCAGCAGCCAGACCGGGACAGGGTCCCGGGAGCTGTTTTTT. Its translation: CASSQTGTGSRELFF.

The CDR3 DNA follows: TGTGCCAGCAGTTTGACAGGGTATGGCAATCAGCCCCAGCATTTT. Translating gives CASSLTGYGNQPQHF. The chain uses TRBV6-5 and TRBJ1-5; TRBD1 matches 7 bases. V shed 4 bases and J 2 bases; nucleotides not matched to a gene: 5. The CDR3 spans 15 residues. The germline V gene has CDR1 MNHEY and CDR2 SVGAGI.

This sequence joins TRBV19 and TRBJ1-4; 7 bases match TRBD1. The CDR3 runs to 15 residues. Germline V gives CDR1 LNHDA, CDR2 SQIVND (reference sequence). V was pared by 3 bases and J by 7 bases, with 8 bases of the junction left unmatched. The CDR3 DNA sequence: TGTGCCAGTAGTATCATGACAGGGACGGGTGAAAAACTGTTTTTT. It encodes CASSIMTGTGEKLFF. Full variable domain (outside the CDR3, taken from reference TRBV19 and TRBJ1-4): DGGITQSPKYLFRKEGQNVTLSCEQNLNHDAMYWYRQDPGQGLRLIYYSQIVNDFQKGDIAEGYSVSREKKESFPLTVTSAQKNPTAFYLCASSIMTGTGEKLFFGSGTQLSVL.

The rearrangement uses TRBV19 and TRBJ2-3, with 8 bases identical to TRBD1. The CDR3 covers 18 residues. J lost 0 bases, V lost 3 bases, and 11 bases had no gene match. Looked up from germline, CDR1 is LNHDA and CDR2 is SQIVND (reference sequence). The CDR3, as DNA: TGTGCCAGTAGTATGGACAGGGCAGTGGTCGGGAGCACAGATACGCAGTATTTT. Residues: CASSMDRAVVGSTDTQYF.

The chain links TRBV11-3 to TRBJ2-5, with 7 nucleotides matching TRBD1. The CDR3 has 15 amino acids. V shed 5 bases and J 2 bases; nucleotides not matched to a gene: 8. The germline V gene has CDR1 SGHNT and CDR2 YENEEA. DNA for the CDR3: TGTGCCAGCAGCCTCCGGACAGGAGAACAAGAGACCCAGTACTTC. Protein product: CASSLRTGEQETQYF.

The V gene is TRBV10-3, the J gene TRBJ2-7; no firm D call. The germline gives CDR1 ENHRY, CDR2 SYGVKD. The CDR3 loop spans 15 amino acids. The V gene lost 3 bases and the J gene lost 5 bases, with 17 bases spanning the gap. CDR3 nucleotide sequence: TGTGCCATCAGTGATCTGACTGGATATCATGACGAGCAGTACTTC. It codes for CAISDLTGYHDEQYF.

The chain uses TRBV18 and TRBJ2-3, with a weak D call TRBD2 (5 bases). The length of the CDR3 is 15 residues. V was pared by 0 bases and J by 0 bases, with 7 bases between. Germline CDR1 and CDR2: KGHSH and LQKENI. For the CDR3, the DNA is TGTGCCAGCTCACCACCGGGAGTTAGCACAGATACGCAGTATTTT. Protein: CASSPPGVSTDTQYF.

CDR3 region: CAWSVFVGPRPDTQYF. The DNA for the CDR3 is TGTGCCTGGAGTGTATTTGTGGGGCCGAGGCCAGATACGCAGTATTTT. The V and J genes are TRBV30 and TRBJ2-3; D might be TRBD1 (5 bases). The CDR3 is 16 amino acids. V dropped 0 bases and J dropped 4 bases, with 17 bases sitting between them. Germline CDR1 is GTSNPN and CDR2 is SVGIG (reference sequence).

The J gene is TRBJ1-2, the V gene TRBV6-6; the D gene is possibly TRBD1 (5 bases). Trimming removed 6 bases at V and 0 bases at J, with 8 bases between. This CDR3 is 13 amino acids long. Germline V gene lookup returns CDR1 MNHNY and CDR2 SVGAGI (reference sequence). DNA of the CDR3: TGTGCCAGCAGAGGGGCTCCTAACTATGGCTACACCTTC. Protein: CASRGAPNYGYTF.

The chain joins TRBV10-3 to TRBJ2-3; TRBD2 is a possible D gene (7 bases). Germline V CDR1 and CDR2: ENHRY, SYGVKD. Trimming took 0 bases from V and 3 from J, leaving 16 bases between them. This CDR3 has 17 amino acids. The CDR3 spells CAISESSWGGLTDTQYF. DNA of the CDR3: TGTGCCATCAGTGAGTCTAGCTGGGGGGGCCTTACAGATACGCAGTATTTT.

CDR3 sequence (DNA): TGTGCCAGCAGTCCGCCCGGGACAGGGATTCCTCGGAGCAATCAGCCCCAGCATTTT. This sequence encodes CASSPPGTGIPRSNQPQHF. The gene calls are TRBV28 and TRBJ1-5, with TRBD1 matching over 9 bases. From germline, CDR1 is MDHEN and CDR2 SYDVKM. This CDR3 is 19 amino acids long. V shed 5 bases and J 1 base; nucleotides not matched to a gene: 15.

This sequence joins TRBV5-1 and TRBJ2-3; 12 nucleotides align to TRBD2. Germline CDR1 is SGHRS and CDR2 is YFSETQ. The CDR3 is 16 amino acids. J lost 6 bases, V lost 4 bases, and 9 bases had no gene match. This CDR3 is CASSQATSGSADTQYF. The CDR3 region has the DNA TGCGCCAGCAGCCAAGCGACTAGCGGGAGTGCGGATACGCAGTATTTT.